This paragraph covers one T cell receptor (beta chain) sequence. What it binds is not known. The data belong to a study of OX40 agonist ivuxolimab in advanced cancers. At the level of the study: Prior anti-PD-1, anti-PD-L1 or anti-CTLA-4 therapy did not bar entry, and about 38% had some. Study-level points and caveats: At 0.1 to 3.0 mg/kg and by week 6, clonal expansion occurred in CD4+ and CD8+ blood T cells.

V shed 7 bases, J shed 0 bases, and the junction held 2 bases outside the gene matches. The germline V gene has CDR1 MNHNY and CDR2 SVGAGI (reference sequence). CDR3 length: 13 residues. Blood got drawn at baseline, again on cycle 4 day 1, and then on cycle 7 day 1. Sequencing used immunoSEQ multiplex PCR; TCRdb keeps in-frame clones, though not all of them. This table has tens of thousands of clones, just over 85% appearing once. The chain links TRBV6-6 to TRBJ2-7, with 8 bases that match TRBD2. The receptor was isolated from an adult with an advanced solid tumor such as melanoma, head and neck, liver or kidney cancer. Sequencing was performed on CD4+ or CD8+ T cells sorted from blood, taken in a trial of the OX40 agonist ivuxolimab. The CDR3 DNA reads TGTGCCAGCATGGGGACTAGCTCCTACGAGCAGTACTTC. Its protein is CASMGTSSYEQYF.